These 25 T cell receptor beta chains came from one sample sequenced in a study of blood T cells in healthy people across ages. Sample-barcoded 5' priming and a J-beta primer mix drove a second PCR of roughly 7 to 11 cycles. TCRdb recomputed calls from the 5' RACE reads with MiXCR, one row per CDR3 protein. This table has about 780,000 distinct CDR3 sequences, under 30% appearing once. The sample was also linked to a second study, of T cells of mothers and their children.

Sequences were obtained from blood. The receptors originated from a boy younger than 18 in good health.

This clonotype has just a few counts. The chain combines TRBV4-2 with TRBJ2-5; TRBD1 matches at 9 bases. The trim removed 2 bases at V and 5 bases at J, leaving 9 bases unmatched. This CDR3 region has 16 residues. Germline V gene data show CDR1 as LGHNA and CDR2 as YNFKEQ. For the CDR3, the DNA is TGTGCCAGCAGCCAACCGACAGGGGGAGGATGGGAGACCCAGTACTTC. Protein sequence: CASSQPTGGGWETQYF.

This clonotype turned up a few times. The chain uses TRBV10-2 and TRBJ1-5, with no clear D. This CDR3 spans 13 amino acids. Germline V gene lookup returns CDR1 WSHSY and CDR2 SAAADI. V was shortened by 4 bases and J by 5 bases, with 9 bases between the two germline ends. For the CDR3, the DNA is TGCGCCAGCAGTGTCCAGGACCATCAGCCCCAGCATTTT. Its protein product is CASSVQDHQPQHF.

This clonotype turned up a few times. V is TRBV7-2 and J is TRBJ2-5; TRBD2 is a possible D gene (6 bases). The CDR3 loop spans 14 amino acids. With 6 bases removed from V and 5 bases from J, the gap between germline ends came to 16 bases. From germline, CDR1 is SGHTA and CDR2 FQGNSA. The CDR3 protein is CASSFDRGRETQYF. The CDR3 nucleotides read TGTGCCAGCAGTTTCGACCGAGGGAGGGAGACCCAGTACTTC.

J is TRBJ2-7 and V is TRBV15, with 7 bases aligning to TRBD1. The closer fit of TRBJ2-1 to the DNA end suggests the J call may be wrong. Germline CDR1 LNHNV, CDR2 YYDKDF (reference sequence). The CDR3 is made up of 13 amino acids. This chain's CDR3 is CATEGAYHDEQFF. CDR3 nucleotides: TGTGCCACCGAGGGGGCGTATCATGATGAGCAGTTCTTC.

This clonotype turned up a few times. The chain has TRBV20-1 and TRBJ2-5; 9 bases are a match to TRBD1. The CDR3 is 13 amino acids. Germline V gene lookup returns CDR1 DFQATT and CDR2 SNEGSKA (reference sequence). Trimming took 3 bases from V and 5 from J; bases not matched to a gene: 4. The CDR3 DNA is TGCAGTGCTAGCGCGGGACAGGGTGAGACCCAGTACTTC. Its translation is CSASAGQGETQYF.

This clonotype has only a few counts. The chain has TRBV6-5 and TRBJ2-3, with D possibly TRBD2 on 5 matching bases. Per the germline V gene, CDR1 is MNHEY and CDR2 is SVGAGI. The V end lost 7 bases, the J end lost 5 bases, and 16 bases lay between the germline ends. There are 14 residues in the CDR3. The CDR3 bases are TGTGCCAGCACCTCCGTCTTGGCGGGAGATACGCAGTATTTT. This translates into CASTSVLAGDTQYF.

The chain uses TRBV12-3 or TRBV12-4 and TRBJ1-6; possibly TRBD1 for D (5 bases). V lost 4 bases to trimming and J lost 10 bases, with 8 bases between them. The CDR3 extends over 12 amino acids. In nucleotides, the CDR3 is TGTGCCAGCAGTTCCCGGGGGTCACCCCTCCACTTT. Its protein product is CASSSRGSPLHF.

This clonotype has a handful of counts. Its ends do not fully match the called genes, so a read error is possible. CDR3 sequence reads: CAGRNGQGIYEQYF. As DNA, the CDR3 is TGTGCCGGCAGAAATGGACAGGGGATCTACGAGCAGTACTTC. The chain links TRBV5-5 to TRBJ2-7; 9 bases map to TRBD1. CDR1 is SGHKS and CDR2 is YYEKEE in the germline V gene (reference sequence). There are 14 residues in the CDR3. Combining the CDR3 with reference TRBV5-5 and TRBJ2-7 gives the whole variable domain DAGVTQSPTHLIKTRGQQVTLRCSPISGHKSVSWYQQVLGQGPQFIFQYYEKEERGRGNFPDRFSARQFPNYSSELNVNALLLGDSALYLCAGRNGQGIYEQYFGPGTRLTVT.

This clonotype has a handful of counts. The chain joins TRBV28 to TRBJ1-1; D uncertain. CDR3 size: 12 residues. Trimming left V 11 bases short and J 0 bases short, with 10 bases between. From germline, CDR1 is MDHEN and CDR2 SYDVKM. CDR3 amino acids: CASGRLNTEAFF. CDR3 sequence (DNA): TGTGCCTCAGGTCGGCTGAACACTGAAGCTTTCTTT.

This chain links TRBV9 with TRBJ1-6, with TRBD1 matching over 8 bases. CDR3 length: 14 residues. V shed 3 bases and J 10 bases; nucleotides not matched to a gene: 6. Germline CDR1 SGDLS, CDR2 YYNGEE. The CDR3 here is CASSEGTGFSPLHF. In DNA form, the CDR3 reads TGTGCCAGCAGCGAGGGGACAGGATTCTCACCCCTCCACTTT. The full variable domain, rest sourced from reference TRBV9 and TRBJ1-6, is DSGVTQTPKHLITATGQRVTLRCSPRSGDLSVYWYQQSLDQGLQFLIQYYNGEERAKGNILERFSAQQFPDLHSELNLSSLELGDSALYFCASSEGTGFSPLHFGNGTRLTVT.

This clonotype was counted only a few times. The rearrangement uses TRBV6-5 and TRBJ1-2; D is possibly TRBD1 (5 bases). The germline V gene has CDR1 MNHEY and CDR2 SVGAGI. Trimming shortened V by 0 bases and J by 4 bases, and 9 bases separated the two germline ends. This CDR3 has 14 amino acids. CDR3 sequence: CASSYSVGTYGYTF. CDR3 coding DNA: TGTGCCAGCAGTTACTCGGTGGGGACCTATGGCTACACCTTC.

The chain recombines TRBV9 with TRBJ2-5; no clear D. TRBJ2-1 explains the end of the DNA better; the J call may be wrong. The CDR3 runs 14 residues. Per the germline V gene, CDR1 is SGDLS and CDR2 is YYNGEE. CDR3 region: CASSVEDRAVEQFF. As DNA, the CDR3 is TGTGCCAGCAGCGTAGAGGATCGAGCAGTTGAGCAGTTCTTC.

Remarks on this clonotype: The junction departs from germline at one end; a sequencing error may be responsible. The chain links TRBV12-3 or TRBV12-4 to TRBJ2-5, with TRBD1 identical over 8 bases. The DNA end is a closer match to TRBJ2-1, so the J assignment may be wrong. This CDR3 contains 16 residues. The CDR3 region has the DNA TGTGCCAACAGTCCCCAGGACAGGGCCCTTCGCAATGAGCAGTTCTTC. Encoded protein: CANSPQDRALRNEQFF.

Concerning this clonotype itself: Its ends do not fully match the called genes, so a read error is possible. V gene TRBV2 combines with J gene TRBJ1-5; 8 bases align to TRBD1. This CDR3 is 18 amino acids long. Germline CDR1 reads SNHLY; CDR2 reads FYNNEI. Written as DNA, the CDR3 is TGTACCAGCAGGGACAGGAGGGGGACAACGGCTGTCGGTCAGCCCCAGCATTTT. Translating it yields CTSRDRRGTTAVGQPQHF.

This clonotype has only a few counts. This CDR3 is CASAPRDYAQYF. CDR3 coding DNA: TGTGCCAGCGCGCCCAGGGACTACGCGCAGTATTTT. This chain links TRBV6-6 with TRBJ2-3; 7 bases match TRBD2. Trimming at V came to 8 bases and at J to 10 bases, leaving 9 bases not matched to a gene. Germline lookup yields CDR1 MNHNY and CDR2 SVGAGI (reference sequence). The CDR3 contains 12 residues.

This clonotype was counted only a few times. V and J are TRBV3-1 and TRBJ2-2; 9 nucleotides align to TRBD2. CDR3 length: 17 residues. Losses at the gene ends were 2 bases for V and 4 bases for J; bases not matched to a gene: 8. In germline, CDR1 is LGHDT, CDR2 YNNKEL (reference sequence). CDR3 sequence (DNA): TGTGCCAGCAGCCAATACGTCGCTAGCGGGGCCACCGGGGAGCTGTTTTTT. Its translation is CASSQYVASGATGELFF.

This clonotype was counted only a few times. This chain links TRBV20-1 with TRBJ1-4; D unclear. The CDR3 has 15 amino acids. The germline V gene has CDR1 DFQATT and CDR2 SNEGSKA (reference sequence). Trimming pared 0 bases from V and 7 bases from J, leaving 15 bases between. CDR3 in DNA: TGCAGTGCTAGAGATTTAGGGAGCCGGCGTGAAAAACTGTTTTTT. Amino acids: CSARDLGSRREKLFF.

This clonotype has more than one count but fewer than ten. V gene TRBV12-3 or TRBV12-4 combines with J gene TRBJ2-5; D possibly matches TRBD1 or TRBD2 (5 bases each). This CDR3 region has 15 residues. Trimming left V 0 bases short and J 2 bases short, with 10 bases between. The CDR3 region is CASSLAGVWQETQYF. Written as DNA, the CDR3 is TGTGCCAGCAGTTTAGCGGGGGTTTGGCAAGAGACCCAGTACTTC.

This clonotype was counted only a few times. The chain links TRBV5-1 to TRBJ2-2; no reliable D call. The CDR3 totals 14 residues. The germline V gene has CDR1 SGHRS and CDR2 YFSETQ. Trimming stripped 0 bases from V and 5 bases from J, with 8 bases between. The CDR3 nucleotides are TGCGCCAGCAGCTTGGCTCCTACAACCGGGGAGCTGTTTTTT. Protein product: CASSLAPTTGELFF.

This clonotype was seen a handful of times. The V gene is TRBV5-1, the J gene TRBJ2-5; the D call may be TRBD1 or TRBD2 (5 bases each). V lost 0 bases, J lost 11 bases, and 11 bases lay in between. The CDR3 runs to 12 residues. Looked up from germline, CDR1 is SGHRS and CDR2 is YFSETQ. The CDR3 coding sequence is TGCGCCAGCAGCTTGGAGTTAGGGGAGCAGTACTTC. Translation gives CASSLELGEQYF. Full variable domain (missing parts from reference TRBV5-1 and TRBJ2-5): KAGVTQTPRYLIKTRGQQVTLSCSPISGHRSVSWYQQTPGQGLQFLFEYFSETQRNKGNFPGRFSGRQFSNSRSEMNVSTLELGDSALYLCASSLELGEQYFGPGTRLLVL.

CDR3 sequence (DNA): TGTGCCAGCAGCCCCACCCTGGGCCAACCGCGCCGACAGCCCCAGCATTTT. Translating it yields CASSPTLGQPRRQPQHF. The chain is built from TRBV3-1 and TRBJ1-5, with no clear D. Trimming took off 4 bases at V and 7 bases at J, with 23 bases between the two ends. The CDR3 sequence is 17 residues long. Germline values: CDR1 LGHDT, CDR2 YNNKEL (reference sequence).

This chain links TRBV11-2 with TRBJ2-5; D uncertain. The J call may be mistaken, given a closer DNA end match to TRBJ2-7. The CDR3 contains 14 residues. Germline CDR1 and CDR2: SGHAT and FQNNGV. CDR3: CASSLVGRHYEQYF. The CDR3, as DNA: TGTGCCAGCAGCTTAGTAGGGCGGCACTACGAGCAGTACTTC.

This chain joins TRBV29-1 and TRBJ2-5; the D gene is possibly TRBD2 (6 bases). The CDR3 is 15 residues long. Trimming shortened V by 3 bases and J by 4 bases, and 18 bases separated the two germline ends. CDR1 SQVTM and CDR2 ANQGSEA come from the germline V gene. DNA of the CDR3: TGCAGCGTTGAGCTCGGCGCGGGGAATGGAGAGACCCAGTACTTC. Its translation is CSVELGAGNGETQYF. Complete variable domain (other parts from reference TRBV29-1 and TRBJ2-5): SAVISQKPSRDICQRGTSLTIQCQVDSQVTMMFWYRQQPGQSLTLIATANQGSEATYESGFVIDKFPISRPNLTFSTLTVSNMSPEDSSIYLCSVELGAGNGETQYFGPGTRLLVL.

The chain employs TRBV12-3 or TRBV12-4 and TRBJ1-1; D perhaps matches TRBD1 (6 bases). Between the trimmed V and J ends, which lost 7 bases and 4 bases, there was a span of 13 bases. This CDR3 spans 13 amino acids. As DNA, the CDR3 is TGTGCCAGCACCCGACAGGCGAGCACTGAAGCTTTCTTT. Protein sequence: CASTRQASTEAFF.

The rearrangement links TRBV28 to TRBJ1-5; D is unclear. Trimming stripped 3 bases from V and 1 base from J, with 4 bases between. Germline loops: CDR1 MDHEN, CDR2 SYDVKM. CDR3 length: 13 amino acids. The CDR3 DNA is TGTGCCAGCAGTTTCGCCAGCAATCAGCCCCAGCATTTT. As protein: CASSFASNQPQHF.